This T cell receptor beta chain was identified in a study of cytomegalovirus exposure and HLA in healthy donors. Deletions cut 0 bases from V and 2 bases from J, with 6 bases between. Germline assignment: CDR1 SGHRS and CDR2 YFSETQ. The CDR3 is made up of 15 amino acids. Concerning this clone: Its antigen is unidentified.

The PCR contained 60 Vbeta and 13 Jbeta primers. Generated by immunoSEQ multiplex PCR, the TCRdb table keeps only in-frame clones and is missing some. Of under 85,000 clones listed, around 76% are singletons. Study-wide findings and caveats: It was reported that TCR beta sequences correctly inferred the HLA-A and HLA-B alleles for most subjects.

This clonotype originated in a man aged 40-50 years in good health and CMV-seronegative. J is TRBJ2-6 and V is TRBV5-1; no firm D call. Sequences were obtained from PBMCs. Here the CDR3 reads CASSLGQAGANVLTF. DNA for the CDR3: TGCGCCAGCAGCTTGGGGCAAGCTGGGGCCAACGTCCTGACTTTC. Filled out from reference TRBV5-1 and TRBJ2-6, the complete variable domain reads KAGVTQTPRYLIKTRGQQVTLSCSPISGHRSVSWYQQTPGQGLQFLFEYFSETQRNKGNFPGRFSGRQFSNSRSEMNVSTLELGDSALYLCASSLGQAGANVLTFGAGSRLTVL.